This TCR beta chain was identified in a study of T-cell reconstitution after alpha-beta-depleted transplantation in children. In this sample, this clonotype turned up a few times. This CDR3 spans 9 amino acids. V shed 10 bases and J shed 6 bases, with 6 bases lying between them. Germline V gives CDR1 SEHNR, CDR2 FQNEAQ (reference sequence). The TCRbeta library incorporated unique molecular identifiers. MiXCR, applied by TCRdb to the PCR reads, yields one record per CDR3 protein. Of 200,000 to 250,000 distinct CDR3 sequences detected, 8% to 9.5% appear once; the ten largest clones hold around 6.2%. The receptor comes from a human donor who donated a stem cell graft to a child with acute lymphoblastic leukemia. The rearrangement uses TRBV7-9 and TRBJ1-1; the D is unclear. Sequenced material: PBMCs from the stem cell graft donor, taken from the stem cell graft. The CDR3 reads CANGAEAFF. The CDR3 DNA reads TGTGCCAACGGCGCTGAAGCTTTCTTT.